This note documents a single T cell receptor (beta chain) sequence. Its matching antigen is unknown. The entry originates in a study of spatial heterogeneity in lung cancer. For the study at large: Each unique TCR and UMI combination was seen more than ten times on average in raw reads.

Study findings and constraints: At resection, ubiquitous expanded tumor TCRs appeared in blood more than at follow-up.

This sample's time point: blood at routine non-recurrence follow-up after resection. Without sorting, whole RNA was sequenced from tumor, nontumor lung or frozen PBMC. The library protocol tagged each TCR cDNA with a unique molecular identifier. TCRdb ran MiXCR on the 5' RACE reads and lists one entry per CDR3 protein. The sample includes about 87,000 distinct CDR3 sequences, 19% of them seen just once. This CDR3 contains 12 residues. Per the germline V gene, CDR1 is LNHDA and CDR2 is SQIVND (reference sequence). V was pared by 4 bases and J by 8 bases, with 8 bases between. The sequence came from a male donor with early-stage non-small cell lung cancer. Specimen: PBMCs, collected at follow-up. The V gene is TRBV19, the J gene TRBJ2-2; D is uncertain. CDR3 protein: CASSRNEGELFF. DNA for the CDR3: TGTGCCAGTAGTAGGAATGAAGGGGAGCTGTTTTTT.